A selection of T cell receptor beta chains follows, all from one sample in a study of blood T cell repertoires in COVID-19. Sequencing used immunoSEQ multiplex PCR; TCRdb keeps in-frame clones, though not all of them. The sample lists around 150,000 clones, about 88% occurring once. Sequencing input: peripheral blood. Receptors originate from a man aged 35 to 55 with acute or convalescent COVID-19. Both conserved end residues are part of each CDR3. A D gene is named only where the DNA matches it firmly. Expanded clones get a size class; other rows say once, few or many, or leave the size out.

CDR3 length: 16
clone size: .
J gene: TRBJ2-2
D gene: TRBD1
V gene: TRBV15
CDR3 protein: CATSREQGTNTGELFF
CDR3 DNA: TGTGCCACCAGCAGAGAACAGGGGACGAACACCGGGGAGCTGTTTTTT

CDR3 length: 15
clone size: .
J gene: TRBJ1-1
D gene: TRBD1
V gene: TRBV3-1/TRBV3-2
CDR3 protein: CASSQTGGGNTEAFF
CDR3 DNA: TGTGCCAGCAGCCAGACAGGGGGCGGGAACACTGAAGCTTTCTTT

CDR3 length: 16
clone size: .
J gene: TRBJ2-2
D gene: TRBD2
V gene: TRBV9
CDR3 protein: CASSVSSGGSTGELFF
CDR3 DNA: TGTGCCAGCAGCGTCTCTAGCGGGGGGAGCACCGGGGAGCTGTTTTTT

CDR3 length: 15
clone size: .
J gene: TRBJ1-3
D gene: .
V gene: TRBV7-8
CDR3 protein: CASSLASVAGNTIYF
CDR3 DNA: TGTGCCAGCAGCTTAGCGTCAGTCGCTGGAAACACCATATATTTT

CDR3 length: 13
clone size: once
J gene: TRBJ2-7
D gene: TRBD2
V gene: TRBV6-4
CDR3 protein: CASSPSGGYEQYF
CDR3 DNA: TGTGCCAGCAGTCCAAGCGGGGGCTACGAGCAGTACTTC

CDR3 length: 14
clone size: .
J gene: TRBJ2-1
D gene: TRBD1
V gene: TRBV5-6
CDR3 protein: CASSGQGAYNEQFF
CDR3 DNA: TGTGCCAGCAGCGGTCAGGGGGCCTACAATGAGCAGTTCTTC

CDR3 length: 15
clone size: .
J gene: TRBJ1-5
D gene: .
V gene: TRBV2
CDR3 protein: CASTLASNQNQPQHF
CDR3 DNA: TGTGCCAGCACCCTAGCTTCCAACCAAAATCAGCCCCAGCATTTT

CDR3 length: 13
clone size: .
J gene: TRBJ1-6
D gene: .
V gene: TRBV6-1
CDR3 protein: CASSEAAYSPLHF
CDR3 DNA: TGTGCCAGCAGTGAAGCAGCCTATTCACCCCTCCACTTT

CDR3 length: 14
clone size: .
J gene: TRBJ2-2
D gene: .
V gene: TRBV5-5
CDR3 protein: CASSPPGDTGELFF
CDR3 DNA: TGTGCCAGCAGCCCGCCAGGGGACACCGGGGAGCTGTTTTTT

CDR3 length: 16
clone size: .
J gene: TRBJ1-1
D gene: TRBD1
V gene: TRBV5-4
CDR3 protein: CASSSSGQVYITEAFF
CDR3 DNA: TGTGCCAGCAGCTCGTCGGGACAGGTTTACATCACTGAAGCTTTCTTT

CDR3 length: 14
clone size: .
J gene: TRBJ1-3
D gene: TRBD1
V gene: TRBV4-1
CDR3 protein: CASSRTGKSDPIYF
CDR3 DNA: TGCGCCAGCAGCCGGACAGGGAAATCCGACCCCATATATTTT

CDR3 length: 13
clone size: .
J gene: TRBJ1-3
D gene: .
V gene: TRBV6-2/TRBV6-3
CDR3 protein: CASSEEGENTIYF
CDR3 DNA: TGTGCCAGCAGTGAGGAAGGGGAAAACACCATATATTTT

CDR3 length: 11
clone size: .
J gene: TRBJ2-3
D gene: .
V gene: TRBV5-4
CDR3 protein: CATGNTDTQYF
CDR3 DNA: TGTGCCACGGGAAACACAGATACGCAGTATTTT

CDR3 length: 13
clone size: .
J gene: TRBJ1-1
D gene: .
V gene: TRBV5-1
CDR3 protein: CASSPGVNTEAFF
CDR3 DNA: TGCGCCAGCAGTCCGGGGGTGAACACTGAAGCTTTCTTT

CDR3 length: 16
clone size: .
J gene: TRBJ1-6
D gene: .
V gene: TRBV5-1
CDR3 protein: CASSLEAAYSNSPLHF
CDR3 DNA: TGCGCCAGCAGCTTGGAGGCGGCGTACTCTAATTCACCCCTCCACTTT

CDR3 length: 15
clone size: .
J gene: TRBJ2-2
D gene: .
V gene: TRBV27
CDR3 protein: CASSLFLVGAGELFF
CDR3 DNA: TGTGCCAGCAGTTTATTTCTAGTAGGGGCCGGGGAGCTGTTTTTT

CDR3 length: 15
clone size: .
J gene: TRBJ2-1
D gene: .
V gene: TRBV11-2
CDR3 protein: CASSLVLRGADEQFF
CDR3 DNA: TGTGCCAGCAGCTTAGTTCTCAGGGGGGCGGATGAGCAGTTCTTC

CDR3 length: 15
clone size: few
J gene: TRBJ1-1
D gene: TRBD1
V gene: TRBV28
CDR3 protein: CASRLRQGANTEAFF
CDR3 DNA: TGTGCCAGCAGGCTCCGACAGGGGGCGAACACTGAAGCTTTCTTT

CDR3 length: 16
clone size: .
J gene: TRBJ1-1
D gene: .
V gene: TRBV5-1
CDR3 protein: CASIRGEGTMNTEAFF
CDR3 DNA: TGCGCCAGCATCCGGGGGGAGGGAACGATGAACACTGAAGCTTTCTTT

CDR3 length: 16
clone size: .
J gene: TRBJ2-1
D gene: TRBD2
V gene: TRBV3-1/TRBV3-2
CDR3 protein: CASSQDLNGLANEQFF
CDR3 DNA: TGTGCCAGCAGCCAAGATCTTAATGGACTAGCGAATGAGCAGTTCTTC

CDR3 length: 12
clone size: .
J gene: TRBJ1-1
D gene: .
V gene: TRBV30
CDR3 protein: CACSKTGTEAFF
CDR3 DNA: TGTGCCTGCTCCAAGACTGGCACTGAAGCTTTCTTT

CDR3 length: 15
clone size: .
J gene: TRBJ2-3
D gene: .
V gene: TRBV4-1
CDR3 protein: CASSHPGGYPDTQYF
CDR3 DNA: TGCGCCAGCAGCCATCCCGGAGGCTACCCAGATACGCAGTATTTT

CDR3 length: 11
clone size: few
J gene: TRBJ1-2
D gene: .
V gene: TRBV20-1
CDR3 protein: CSARDRGGYTF
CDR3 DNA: TGCAGTGCTAGAGACAGGGGTGGCTACACCTTC

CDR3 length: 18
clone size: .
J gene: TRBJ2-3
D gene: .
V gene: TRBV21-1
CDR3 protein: CASSKTLVGGGAEDTQYF
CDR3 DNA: .

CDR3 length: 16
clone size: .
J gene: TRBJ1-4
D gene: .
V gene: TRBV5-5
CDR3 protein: CASSLAGAGLNEKLFF
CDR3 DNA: TGTGCCAGCAGCTTGGCAGGGGCAGGGCTTAATGAAAAACTGTTTTTT

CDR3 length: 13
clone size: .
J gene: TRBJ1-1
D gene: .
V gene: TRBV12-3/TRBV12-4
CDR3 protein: CASSLGAPTEAFF
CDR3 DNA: TGTGCCAGCAGTTTGGGGGCGCCCACTGAAGCTTTCTTT

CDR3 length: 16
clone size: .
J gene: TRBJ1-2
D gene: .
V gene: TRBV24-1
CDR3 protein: CATSAPRDTGGYGYTF
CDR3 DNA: TGTGCCACCAGTGCCCCCCGGGACACCGGTGGCTATGGCTACACCTTC

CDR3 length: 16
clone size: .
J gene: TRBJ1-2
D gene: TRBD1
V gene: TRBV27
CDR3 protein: CASSPSRDRGFAGYTF
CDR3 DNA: TGTGCCAGCAGTCCATCTCGGGACAGGGGTTTTGCGGGCTACACCTTC

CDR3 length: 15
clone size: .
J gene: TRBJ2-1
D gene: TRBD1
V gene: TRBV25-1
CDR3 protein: CASTNNQGTVNEQFF
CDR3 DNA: TGTGCCAGCACCAACAATCAAGGGACAGTCAATGAGCAGTTCTTC

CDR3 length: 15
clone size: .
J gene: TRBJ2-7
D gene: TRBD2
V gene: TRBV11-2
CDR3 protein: CASSPTTSGGHEQYF
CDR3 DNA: TGTGCCAGCAGCCCAACGACTAGCGGGGGCCACGAGCAGTACTTC

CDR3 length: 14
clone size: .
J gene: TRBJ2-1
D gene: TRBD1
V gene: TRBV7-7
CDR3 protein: CASSPGTGSNEQFF
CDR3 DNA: TGTGCCAGCAGCCCCGGGACAGGGAGCAATGAGCAGTTCTTC

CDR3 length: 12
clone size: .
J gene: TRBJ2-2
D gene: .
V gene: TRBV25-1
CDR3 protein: CASSESFGELFF
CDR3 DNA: TGTGCCAGCAGTGAATCGTTCGGGGAGCTGTTTTTT